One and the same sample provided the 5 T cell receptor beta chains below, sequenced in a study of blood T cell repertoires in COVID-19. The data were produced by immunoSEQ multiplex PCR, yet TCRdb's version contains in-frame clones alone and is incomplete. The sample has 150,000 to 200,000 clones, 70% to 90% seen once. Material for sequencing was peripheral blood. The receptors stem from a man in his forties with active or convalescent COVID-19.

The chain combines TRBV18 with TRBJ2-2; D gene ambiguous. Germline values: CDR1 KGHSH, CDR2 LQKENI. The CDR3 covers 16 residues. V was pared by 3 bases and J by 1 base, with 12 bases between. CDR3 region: CASSPVERVNTGELFF. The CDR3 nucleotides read TGTGCCAGCTCACCTGTAGAGCGAGTGAACACCGGGGAGCTGTTTTTT.

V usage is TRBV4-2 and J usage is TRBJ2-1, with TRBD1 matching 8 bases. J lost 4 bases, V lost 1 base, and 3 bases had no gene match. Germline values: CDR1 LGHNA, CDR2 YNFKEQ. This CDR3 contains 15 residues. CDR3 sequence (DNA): TGTGCCAGCAGCCAAGGACAGGGGAGGTACAATGAGCAGTTCTTC. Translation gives CASSQGQGRYNEQFF.

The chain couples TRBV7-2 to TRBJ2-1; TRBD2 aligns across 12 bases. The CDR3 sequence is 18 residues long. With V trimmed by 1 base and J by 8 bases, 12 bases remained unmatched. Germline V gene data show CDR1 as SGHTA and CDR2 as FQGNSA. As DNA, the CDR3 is TGTGCCAGCAGCTTAGTGCCCTCTAGCGGGGGGGCGTACTATGAGCAGTTCTTC. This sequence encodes CASSLVPSSGGAYYEQFF.

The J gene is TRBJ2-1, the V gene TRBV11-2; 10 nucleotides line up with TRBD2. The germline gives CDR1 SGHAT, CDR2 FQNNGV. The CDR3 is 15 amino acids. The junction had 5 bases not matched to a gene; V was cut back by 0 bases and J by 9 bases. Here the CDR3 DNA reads TGTGCCAGCAGCTTAGAGCCTAGCGGGGGAATTGAGCAGTTCTTC. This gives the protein CASSLEPSGGIEQFF.

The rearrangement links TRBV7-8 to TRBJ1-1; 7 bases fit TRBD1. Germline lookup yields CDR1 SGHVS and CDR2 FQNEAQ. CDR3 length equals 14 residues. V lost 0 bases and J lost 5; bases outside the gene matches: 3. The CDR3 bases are TGTGCCAGCAGCTTAGCGCACAGGGGAACTGAAGCTTTCTTT. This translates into CASSLAHRGTEAFF.